This is a list of T cell receptor beta chains from one sample in a study of CXCR3-negative and CXCR3-positive naive CD8 T cells. After re-calling the 5' RACE reads, TCRdb lists one entry per CDR3 protein, DNA absent. This repertoire includes under 150,000 distinct CDR3 sequences. The sample consisted of naive CXCR3+ CD8+ T cells from blood. All receptors derive from a human donor in good health. Some clones in this sample may be carry-over from other donors' samples. Both conserved end residues are part of each CDR3.

j_call v_call cdr3_aa
TRBJ2-7 TRBV13 CASSLALASSYEQYF
TRBJ1-6 TRBV29-1 CSVAGTGGSPLHF
TRBJ2-1 TRBV7-9 CASSSGRYNEQFF
TRBJ2-7 TRBV20-1 CSARDVQIPYEQYF
TRBJ1-5 TRBV29-1 CSVTQGDYQPQHF
TRBJ2-1 TRBV12-3/TRBV12-4 CASSLADRTGGEQFF
TRBJ1-1 TRBV28 CASSFSGNTEAFF
TRBJ2-1 TRBV7-2 CASSPEGPGDEQFF
TRBJ1-6 TRBV5-4 CASSLKGPARGYNSPLHF
TRBJ2-2 TRBV19 CASSFRDNHVGELFF
TRBJ2-7 TRBV7-9 CASSLRPGSTDEQYF
TRBJ1-2 TRBV4-2 CASSQDEGYTF
TRBJ2-5 TRBV5-1 CASSLDRGLETQYF
TRBJ2-1 TRBV7-2 CASSQTLRGVSYNEQFF
TRBJ2-7 TRBV19 CASSIDNKNEQYF
TRBJ2-1 TRBV4-1 CASSQGPSVPRFF
TRBJ1-2 TRBV29-1 CSPDRGLTYGYTF
TRBJ2-7 TRBV27 CASSFYGGDGYEQYF
TRBJ2-6 TRBV23-1 CASSQIRGAGANVLTF
TRBJ2-1 TRBV7-3 CASSILAGPYNEQFF
TRBJ2-7 TRBV4-3 CASSPVTSGGAFNEQYF
TRBJ2-3 TRBV18 CASSPFGSTTGDTQYF
TRBJ2-5 TRBV29-1 CSADGWLAGGPQETQYF
TRBJ2-2 TRBV12-3/TRBV12-4 CAARPSISGSGELFF
TRBJ2-2 TRBV4-1 CASSHRAGELFF
TRBJ2-7 TRBV7-9 CASSLGYYEQYF
TRBJ1-6 TRBV18 CASSEADFDNSPLHF
TRBJ2-1 TRBV19 CASSIQYHNEQFF
TRBJ2-1 TRBV7-9 CASSLPGTPLNEQFF
TRBJ2-7 TRBV7-2 CASSFYEGAYEQYF
TRBJ2-1 TRBV12-3/TRBV12-4 CASSSRAQHNEQFF
TRBJ2-3 TRBV5-1 CASSLESSTDTQYF
TRBJ2-5 TRBV7-2 CASSLSLWAEQETQYF
TRBJ1-1 TRBV9 CASSVDNRFGANTEAFF
TRBJ1-2 TRBV15 CATSRDLASEGYGYTF
TRBJ1-5 TRBV21-1 CASSKGEFSNQPQHF
TRBJ2-1 TRBV6-5 CASKQQDSGSEKRSYNEQFF
TRBJ1-2 TRBV29-1 CSVEPGDNGYTF
TRBJ2-7 TRBV12-5 CASGFGVYEQYF
TRBJ2-7 TRBV29-1 CSAVGESYEQYF
TRBJ2-1 TRBV15 CATSRDRDSPYNEQFF
TRBJ1-2 TRBV25-1 CASSGLYGYTF
TRBJ2-1 TRBV19 CATSLLAVPHNEQFF
TRBJ1-2 TRBV20-1 CSARDRGVYGYTF
TRBJ2-1 TRBV6-5 CASSYSPAGTNEQFF
TRBJ2-5 TRBV7-9 CASSLTGGAGETQYF
TRBJ1-2 TRBV27 CASSVRTAGLYGYTF
TRBJ1-3 TRBV12-3/TRBV12-4 CASSTGGNTIYF
TRBJ2-7 TRBV7-2 CASSPSGRRYEQYF
TRBJ2-7 TRBV12-2 CASRLAHGEQYF
TRBJ1-4 TRBV4-1 CASSQPAEEKLFF
TRBJ2-1 TRBV29-1 CSVEGRLASEQFF